This record concerns one T cell receptor (beta chain) sequence. What it recognizes is unknown. This entry comes from a study of T cells in Graves' hyperthyroidism and ophthalmopathy. Study overall: Blood was drawn when the patient was first diagnosed and still untreated.

Amplification yielded TCR beta CDR3 regions, with RNA transcripts as the source. TCR CDR3 regions were first amplified by RT-PCR with HTBI primers. TCRdb processed the multiplex PCR reads anew with MiXCR; each CDR3 protein has one entry. The sample consists of hundreds of thousands of distinct CDR3 sequences, around 39% of them appearing once. Whole-study results and caveats: Most thyroid-expanded clonotypes above 0.001 were also found in blood.

Used for diagnoses were clinical symptoms, serum thyroxine and TRAb, thyroid ultrasound and orbital computed tomography. Germline V gives CDR1 SGHVS, CDR2 FQNEAQ. The trim removed 4 bases at V and 5 bases at J, leaving 10 bases unmatched. There are 15 residues in the CDR3. V usage is TRBV7-8 and J usage is TRBJ2-5; 7 nucleotides match TRBD1. This clonotype was sampled from a man younger than 35 with Graves' hyperthyroidism. Sequences were obtained from blood. DNA for the CDR3: TGTGCCAGCAGCTCTCCACAGGGGACGCGGGAGACCCAGTACTTC. Amino acids: CASSSPQGTRETQYF. Using reference TRBV7-8 and TRBJ2-5 for the parts outside the CDR3, the full variable domain is GAGVSQSPRYKVAKRGQDVALRCDPISGHVSLFWYQQALGQGPEFLTYFQNEAQLDKSGLPSDRFFAERPEGSVSTLKIQRTQQEDSAVYLCASSSPQGTRETQYFGPGTRLLVL.